This T cell receptor beta chain stems from a study of CXCR3-negative and CXCR3-positive naive CD8 T cells. Study information: The libraries together contributed about 135 million TRB reads, each supplying about 1.5 +/- 0.3 million.

Concerning this clonotype itself: Its specificity is unknown.

CDR1 is MRHNA and CDR2 is SNTAGT in the germline V gene. CDR3 length: 17 amino acids. Regarding the study as a whole: CXCR3-positive naive cells had TRB CDR3s that were more hydrophobic than CXCR3-negative naive cells had. The study found that naive CXCR3-negative and CXCR3-positive cells shared TRBV-TRBJ usage, while memory cells differed.

Libraries were UMI-labeled 5' RACE TRB cDNA. TCRdb re-analyzed the 5' RACE reads; it lists each CDR3 protein once, without DNA. This sample's table has 55,000 to 75,000 distinct CDR3 sequences. The origin of this receptor is a human donor in good health. Some clones in this sample may be carry-over from other donors' samples. The chain carries TRBV6-4 and TRBJ2-2; the TRBD2 assignment by TCRdb is unverifiable without DNA. Sequencing input: naive CXCR3+ CD8+ T cells from blood. Regarding subset: CD45RO-CCR7+CD27+CD95- naive CD8+ T cells expressing CXCR3 (TNR3+). CDR3 sequence reads: CATRRGTSGPETGELFF.